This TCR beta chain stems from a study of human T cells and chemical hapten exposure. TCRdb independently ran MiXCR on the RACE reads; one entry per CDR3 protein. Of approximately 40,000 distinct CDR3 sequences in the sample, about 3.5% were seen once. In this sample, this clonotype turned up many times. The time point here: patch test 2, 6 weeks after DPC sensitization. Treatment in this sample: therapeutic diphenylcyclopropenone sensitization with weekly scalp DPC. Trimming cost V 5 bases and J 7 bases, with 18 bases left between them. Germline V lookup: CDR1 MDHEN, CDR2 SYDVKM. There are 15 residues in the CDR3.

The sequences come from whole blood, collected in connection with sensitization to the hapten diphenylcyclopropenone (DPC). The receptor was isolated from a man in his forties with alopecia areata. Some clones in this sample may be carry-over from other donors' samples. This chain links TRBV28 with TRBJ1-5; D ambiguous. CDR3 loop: CASSPRTFEGQPQHF. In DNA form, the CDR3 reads TGTGCCAGCAGTCCGCGGACCTTCGAAGGGCAGCCCCAGCATTTT.